Shown below are 20 T cell receptor beta chains from a single sample sequenced in a study of spatial heterogeneity in lung cancer. The time point is: blood at routine non-recurrence follow-up after resection. TCRdb re-derived calls from the 5' RACE reads in MiXCR, one entry per CDR3 protein. The sample gives roughly 70,000 distinct CDR3 sequences, 8% to 9% of which show up once; 1.9% is in the top ten. This material consisted of PBMCs, taken at follow-up. The receptors were sampled from a female donor with early-stage non-small cell lung cancer.

The table lists this clonotype with a few counts. V usage is TRBV5-1 and J usage is TRBJ1-5, with no clear D. Germline-derived CDR1 and CDR2 are SGHRS and YFSETQ. V lost 3 bases and J lost 6, with 10 bases in between. The CDR3 extends over 13 amino acids. CDR3 coding DNA: TGCGCCAGCAGCTCCGAGGGAGGTCAGCCCCAGCATTTT. It is translated as CASSSEGGQPQHF.

This clonotype turned up a few times. The CDR3 coding sequence is TGTGCCAGCAGCCAAGGCTCTGGACTAGCCAAAAACATTCAGTACTTC. Translation: CASSQGSGLAKNIQYF. The J gene is TRBJ2-4, the V gene TRBV4-2; the D gene is possibly TRBD2 (5 bases). The CDR3 has 16 residues. Trimming cost V 1 base and J 0 bases, with 10 bases left between them. Germline V gives CDR1 LGHNA, CDR2 YNFKEQ.

Turning to this clonotype: A much larger clone lies one base from this, so it may be a read error. The J gene is TRBJ1-1, the V gene TRBV7-3; a possible D gene is TRBD1 (5 bases). CDR3 length: 13 residues. Looked up from germline, CDR1 is SGHTA and CDR2 is FQGTGA. The CDR3 bases are TGTGTCAGCAGCTTAAGGGGGAACACTGAAGCTTTCTTT. Translating gives CVSSLRGNTEAFF.

This clonotype has ten or more counts. The CDR3 spells CASSIPDGNYGYTF. Here the CDR3 DNA reads TGTGCCAGCAGCATCCCGGACGGTAACTATGGCTACACCTTC. This rearrangement joins TRBV7-9 to TRBJ1-2, with D hard to call. Trimming removed 5 bases from V and 1 base from J, with 11 bases in between. The CDR3 length is 14 residues. Germline CDR1 reads SEHNR; CDR2 reads FQNEAQ (reference sequence).

In this sample, this clonotype turned up many times. V and J are TRBV19 and TRBJ2-2, with 9 nucleotides matching TRBD2. The J segment lost 3 bases and the V segment lost 7 bases, leaving 9 bases of the junction unmatched. The CDR3 runs 16 residues. Germline CDR1 is LNHDA and CDR2 is SQIVND (reference sequence). The CDR3 spells CASTFLSGRHTGELFF. Written as DNA, the CDR3 is TGTGCCAGTACCTTCCTTAGCGGGAGACACACCGGGGAGCTGTTTTTT.

In its sample, this clonotype was seen many times. The CDR3, as DNA: TGTGCCAGCAGCTTATCGGGGAACACCGGGGAGCTGTTTTTT. Translation: CASSLSGNTGELFF. The chain joins TRBV7-9 to TRBJ2-2; no clear D gene. The V end lost 2 bases, the J end lost 1 base, and 5 bases lay between the germline ends. The CDR3 is 14 amino acids. Germline CDR1 reads SEHNR; CDR2 reads FQNEAQ (reference sequence). Filled out from reference TRBV7-9 and TRBJ2-2, the complete variable domain reads DTGVSQNPRHKITKRGQNVTFRCDPISEHNRLYWYRQTLGQGPEFLTYFQNEAQLEKSRLLSDRFSAERPKGSFSTLEIQRTEQGDSAMYLCASSLSGNTGELFFGEGSRLTVL.

The rearrangement joins TRBV2 to TRBJ1-4; D possibly corresponds to TRBD1 (5 bases). Deletions cut 9 bases from V and 2 bases from J, with 10 bases between. Germline assignment: CDR1 SNHLY and CDR2 FYNNEI. The CDR3 runs 13 residues. CDR3 nucleotides: TGTGCCAGGGGGGGGACGACTAATGAAAAACTGTTTTTT. Amino acid sequence: CARGGTTNEKLFF.

This sequence joins TRBV7-9 and TRBJ1-2, with TRBD1 matching 7 bases. Trimming at V came to 4 bases and at J to 4 bases, leaving 9 bases not matched to a gene. Germline CDR1 and CDR2: SEHNR and FQNEAQ (reference sequence). This CDR3 is built from 15 residues. This CDR3 is CASSSGTEKLYGYTF. The CDR3 DNA is TGTGCCAGCAGCTCCGGGACAGAGAAACTCTATGGCTACACCTTC.

This clonotype was counted many times. This chain links TRBV9 with TRBJ2-5; 7 bases line up with TRBD1. This CDR3 comprises 17 residues. J lost 2 bases, V lost 0 bases, and 10 bases had no gene match. The germline CDR1 and CDR2 sequences are SGDLS and YYNGEE. CDR3 sequence (DNA): TGTGCCAGCAGCGTAGCAAGAACAGGGGCCAGACAAGAGACCCAGTACTTC. Protein sequence: CASSVARTGARQETQYF.

This clonotype was recorded at least ten times. The junction does not match germline at one end; this may be a read error. The chain has TRBV5-1 and TRBJ2-5, with TRBD2 matching over 13 bases. CDR3 length: 15 amino acids. In germline, CDR1 is SGHRS, CDR2 YFSETQ. The CDR3 DNA sequence: TGCGCCACCAGCCCGGGGACTAGCGGGAAAGAGACCCAGTACTTC. This encodes CATSPGTSGKETQYF.

This clonotype was detected only a few times. The rearrangement links TRBV5-1 to TRBJ1-1; no clear D. The CDR3 runs to 15 residues. Trimming removed 6 bases from V and 0 bases from J, with 15 bases in between. Per the germline V gene, CDR1 is SGHRS and CDR2 is YFSETQ. The CDR3 nucleotides are TGCGCCAGCACCATTGGCGGGGAGATGAACACTGAAGCTTTCTTT. Its translation is CASTIGGEMNTEAFF.

This clonotype has ten or more counts. The rearrangement joins TRBV20-1 to TRBJ1-2; D is possibly TRBD1 (5 bases). CDR3 length: 12 residues. V dropped 6 bases and J dropped 2 bases, with 10 bases sitting between them. Germline V gene sequence: CDR1 DFQATT, CDR2 SNEGSKA (reference sequence). The CDR3 loop is CSAPGGNYGYTF. The CDR3 DNA follows: TGCAGTGCACCCGGGGGAAACTATGGCTACACCTTC.

This clonotype turned up a few times. The DNA for the CDR3 is TGTGCCAGCAGCCGACAGGGATGGAATGAGCAGTTCTTC. Translating it yields CASSRQGWNEQFF. The chain links TRBV7-9 to TRBJ2-1; 7 nucleotides match TRBD1. The junction had 5 bases not matched to a gene; V was cut back by 5 bases and J by 7 bases. Germline CDR1 is SEHNR and CDR2 is FQNEAQ (reference sequence). The CDR3 spans 13 residues.

This clonotype was picked up many times. The rearrangement joins TRBV7-9 to TRBJ2-1; 7 nucleotides line up with TRBD2. Germline V gene lookup returns CDR1 SEHNR and CDR2 FQNEAQ (reference sequence). The CDR3 spans 14 residues. V lost 11 bases and J lost 1; bases outside the gene matches: 8. The CDR3 DNA sequence: TGTGCCTCGGAGTTGGGGGGGTCCTACAATGAGCAGTTCTTC. Translation gives CASELGGSYNEQFF.

This clonotype was observed at least ten times. The rearrangement links TRBV6-5 to TRBJ2-7; 10 positions match TRBD1. This CDR3 region has 15 residues. Germline V gives CDR1 MNHEY, CDR2 SVGAGI. The ends lost 4 bases at V and 3 bases at J; junction bases unmatched: 6. The CDR3 region is CASSLIGTGVYEQYF. For the CDR3, the DNA is TGTGCCAGCAGTTTAATCGGGACAGGGGTCTACGAGCAGTACTTC.

This clonotype was observed at least ten times. The chain links TRBV18 to TRBJ2-7; the D call may be TRBD1 or TRBD2 (5 bases each). The CDR3 has 17 amino acids. Trimming took off 3 bases at V and 6 bases at J, with 24 bases between the two ends. The germline CDR1 and CDR2 sequences are KGHSH and LQKENI. The CDR3 protein is CASSPTRSERGGSEQYF. Here the CDR3 DNA reads TGTGCCAGCTCACCTACCCGGAGCGAGAGGGGTGGTTCCGAGCAGTACTTC.

This clonotype was seen ten or more times. The chain combines TRBV10-3 with TRBJ2-2, with D possibly being TRBD1 (6 bases). The CDR3 contains 14 residues. Germline CDR1 reads ENHRY; CDR2 reads SYGVKD. V dropped 6 bases and J dropped 2 bases, with 10 bases sitting between them. In nucleotides, the CDR3 is TGTGCCATCAGGCCGACAGGAAACACCGGGGAGCTGTTTTTT. Translating it yields CAIRPTGNTGELFF.

This clonotype was counted ten times or more. V is TRBV5-4 and J is TRBJ2-2; unclear D gene. The length of the CDR3 is 15 residues. The germline CDR1 and CDR2 sequences are SGHNT and YYREEE (reference sequence). Trimming left V 4 bases short and J 1 base short, with 11 bases between. CDR3 nucleotide sequence: TGTGCCAGCAGCCTCCAGACGGGGAACACCGGGGAGCTGTTTTTT. Protein: CASSLQTGNTGELFF.

The sample holds many counts of this clonotype. The chain joins TRBV12-3 or TRBV12-4 to TRBJ1-4; D possibly corresponds to TRBD1 (6 bases). This CDR3 has 14 residues. V dropped 6 bases and J dropped 3 bases, with 11 bases sitting between them. The CDR3 sequence: CASSRGGSNEKLFF. In DNA, the CDR3 is TGTGCCAGCAGCCGCGGGGGCTCTAATGAAAAACTGTTTTTT.

Many counts were recorded for this clonotype. The chain links TRBV7-2 to TRBJ2-7, with D possibly matching TRBD2 (5 bases). Trimming removed 3 bases from V and 3 bases from J, with 9 bases in between. This CDR3 has 13 amino acids. Germline-derived CDR1 and CDR2 are SGHTA and FQGNSA. The CDR3 DNA is TGTGCCAGCAGCTTGAGGGAATTCTACGAGCAGTACTTC. It yields the protein CASSLREFYEQYF. The complete variable domain, with remaining parts taken from reference TRBV7-2 and TRBJ2-7, reads GAGVSQSPSNKVTEKGKDVELRCDPISGHTALYWYRQSLGQGLEFLIYFQGNSAPDKSGLPSDRFSAERTGGSVSTLTIQRTQQEDSAVYLCASSLREFYEQYFGPGTRLTVT.